The 2 T cell receptor beta chains below were found in one sample sequenced in a study of neurological immune-mediated disorders. MiXCR, applied by TCRdb to the 5' RACE reads, yields one record per CDR3 protein. The data show 17,000 or so distinct CDR3 sequences, 27% seen once. The sequenced sample consisted of PBMCs. These receptors all stem from a man aged 45-65 years with HTLV-1-associated myelopathy (HAM/TSP).

This clonotype was detected many times. Likely a read error: the CDR3 ends without its conserved phenylalanine or tryptophan. V usage is TRBV3-1 and J usage is TRBJ1-1; the D is unclear. CDR1 and CDR2 from the germline V gene are LGHDT and YNNKEL (reference sequence). Deletions cut 2 bases from V and 6 bases from J, with 13 bases between. This CDR3 has 14 amino acids. The CDR3 DNA reads as TGTGCCAGCAGCCAATCGGATGGACCTCCTGAAGCTTTCCTT. Its protein product is CASSQSDGPPEAFL.

By sample share, this clonotype is medium-sized. The CDR3 loop is CASSLGDGNTDTQYF. The CDR3 DNA is TGCGCCAGCAGCCTAGGGGACGGAAACACAGATACGCAGTATTTT. The rearrangement uses TRBV5-1 and TRBJ2-3; D possibly uses TRBD1 or TRBD2 (5 bases each). The CDR3 extends over 15 amino acids. Germline V CDR1 and CDR2: SGHRS, YFSETQ. Trimming left V 4 bases short and J 2 bases short, with 14 bases between.